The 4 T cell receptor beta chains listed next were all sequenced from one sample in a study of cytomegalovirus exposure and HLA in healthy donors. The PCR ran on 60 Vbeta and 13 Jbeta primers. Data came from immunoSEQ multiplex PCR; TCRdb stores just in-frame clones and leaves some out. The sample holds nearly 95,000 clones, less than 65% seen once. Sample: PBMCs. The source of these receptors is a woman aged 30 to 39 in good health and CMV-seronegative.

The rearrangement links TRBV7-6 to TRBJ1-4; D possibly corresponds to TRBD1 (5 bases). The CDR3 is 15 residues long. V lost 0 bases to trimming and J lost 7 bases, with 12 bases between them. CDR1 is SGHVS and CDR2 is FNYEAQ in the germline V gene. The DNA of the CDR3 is TGTGCCAGCAGCTTAGCTCCTGGGGGGACTGAAAAACTGTTTTTT. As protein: CASSLAPGGTEKLFF.

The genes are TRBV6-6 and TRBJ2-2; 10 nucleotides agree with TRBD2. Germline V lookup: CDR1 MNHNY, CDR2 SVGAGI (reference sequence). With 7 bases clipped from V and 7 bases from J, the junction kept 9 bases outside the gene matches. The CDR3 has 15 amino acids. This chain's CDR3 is CASIRPAGGYGELFF. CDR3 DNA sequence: TGTGCCAGCATAAGGCCAGCGGGAGGGTACGGGGAGCTGTTTTTT.

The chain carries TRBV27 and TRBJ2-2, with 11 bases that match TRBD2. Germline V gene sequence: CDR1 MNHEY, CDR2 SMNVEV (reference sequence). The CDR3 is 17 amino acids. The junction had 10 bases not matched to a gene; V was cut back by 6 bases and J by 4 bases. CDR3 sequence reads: CASSPLAGAPSTGELFF. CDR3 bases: TGTGCCAGCAGCCCACTAGCGGGAGCTCCGAGCACCGGGGAGCTGTTTTTT.

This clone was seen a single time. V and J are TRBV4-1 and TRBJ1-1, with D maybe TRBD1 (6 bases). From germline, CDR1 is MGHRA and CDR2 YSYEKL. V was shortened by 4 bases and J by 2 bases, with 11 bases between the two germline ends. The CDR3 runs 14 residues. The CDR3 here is CASSPLTGNTEAFF. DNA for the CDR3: TGCGCCAGCAGCCCATTGACAGGAAACACTGAAGCTTTCTTT.